This entry is about one TCR beta chain. This record belongs to a study of blood T cell repertoires in COVID-19. Overall study context: The analysed material was cDNA or gDNA that came from T cells, B-cell-depleted T cells, or PBMCs.

The V and J ends lost 4 bases and 1 base respectively, with 10 bases between them. The CDR3 has 13 amino acids. Germline loops: CDR1 SQVTM, CDR2 ANQGSEA. Only in-frame clones appear in the TCRdb table, and some are missing; sequencing was by immunoSEQ multiplex PCR. The table records about 200,000 clones, about 88% of them present only once. The chain uses TRBV29-1 and TRBJ1-1; tentative D call: TRBD1 (5 bases). Sample: peripheral blood. The source of this sequence is a middle-aged man with active or convalescent COVID-19. The CDR3 spells CSVGKTENTEAFF. As DNA, the CDR3 is TGCAGCGTTGGAAAGACAGAGAACACTGAAGCTTTCTTT.